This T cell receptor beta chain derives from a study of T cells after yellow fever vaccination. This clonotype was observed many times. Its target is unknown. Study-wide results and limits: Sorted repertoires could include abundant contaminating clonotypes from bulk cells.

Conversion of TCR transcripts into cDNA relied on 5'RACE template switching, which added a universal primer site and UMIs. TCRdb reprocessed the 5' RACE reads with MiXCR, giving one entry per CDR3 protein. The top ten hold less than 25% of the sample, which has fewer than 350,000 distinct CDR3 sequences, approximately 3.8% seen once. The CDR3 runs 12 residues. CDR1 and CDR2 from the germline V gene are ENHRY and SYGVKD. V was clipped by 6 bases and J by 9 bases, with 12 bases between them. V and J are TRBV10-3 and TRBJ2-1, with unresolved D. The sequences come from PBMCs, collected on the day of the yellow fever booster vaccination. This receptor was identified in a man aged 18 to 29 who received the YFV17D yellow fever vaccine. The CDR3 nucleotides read TGTGCCATCAGGACCCTAGGTCCTGAGCAGTTCTTC. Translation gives CAIRTLGPEQFF.